This passage covers 13 T cell receptor beta chains from one sample sequenced in a study of blood T cell repertoires in COVID-19. This table comes from immunoSEQ multiplex PCR, and its TCRdb copy is limited to in-frame clones, with some not included. This table has some 130,000 clones, around 82% appearing once. The specimen sequenced was peripheral blood. The receptors stem from a human donor in a cohort sampled during active COVID-19.

The rearrangement uses TRBV9 and TRBJ2-3; 7 bases agree with TRBD2. CDR3 length: 17 residues. The V gene end was trimmed by 0 bases and the J gene end by 4 bases; junction bases not matched to a gene: 11. The germline V gene encodes CDR1 SGDLS and CDR2 YYNGEE. The chain's CDR3 is CASSVGARGVWADTQYF. CDR3 nucleotide sequence: TGTGCCAGCAGCGTAGGGGCCCGGGGGGTTTGGGCAGATACGCAGTATTTT.

This clone was seen only once. The chain joins TRBV6-6 to TRBJ1-2; the match to TRBD1 covers 7 bases. The CDR3 has 13 residues. With V trimmed by 5 bases and J by 8 bases, 8 bases remained unmatched. Germline lookup yields CDR1 MNHNY and CDR2 SVGAGI (reference sequence). This CDR3 reads CASSPQTGRGYTF. DNA of the CDR3: TGTGCCAGCAGTCCCCAGACAGGGAGAGGCTACACCTTC.

CDR3 loop: CASSLWEVPYEQYF. The CDR3 coding sequence is TGTGCCAGCAGCTTATGGGAGGTCCCCTACGAGCAGTACTTC. This sequence joins TRBV7-8 and TRBJ2-7, with D tentatively TRBD2 (6 bases). The CDR3 runs to 14 residues. CDR1 is SGHVS, CDR2 FQNEAQ, per germline. Trimming removed 2 bases at V and 2 bases at J, with 10 bases between.

This rearrangement joins TRBV4-2 to TRBJ1-6, with D tentatively TRBD1 (5 bases). Germline CDR1 is LGHNA and CDR2 is YNFKEQ. There are 15 residues in the CDR3. With 5 bases removed from V and 5 bases from J, the gap between germline ends came to 13 bases. The CDR3 sequence is CASSAGGSHNSPLHF. The CDR3 nucleotides are TGTGCCAGCAGCGCGGGGGGTTCCCATAATTCACCCCTCCACTTT.

This clone was seen a handful of times. This sequence joins TRBV6-5 and TRBJ1-1; the D gene is possibly TRBD1 (5 bases). Germline CDR1 MNHEY, CDR2 SVGAGI. Trimming took off 8 bases at V and 1 base at J, with 5 bases between the two ends. This CDR3 is 11 amino acids long. This chain's CDR3 is CASQGNTEAFF. The CDR3 region has the DNA TGTGCCAGCCAGGGGAACACTGAAGCTTTCTTT.

The rearrangement uses TRBV28 and TRBJ2-5; D uncertain. The CDR3 spans 14 residues. Germline CDR1 and CDR2: MDHEN and SYDVKM. With 2 bases removed from V and 4 bases from J, the gap between germline ends came to 11 bases. The CDR3 here is CASSLNPARETQYF. CDR3 sequence (DNA): TGTGCCAGCAGTTTAAACCCCGCCAGAGAGACCCAGTACTTC.

The chain joins TRBV5-1 to TRBJ1-2; maybe TRBD1 (6 bases). CDR3 length equals 14 residues. Germline values: CDR1 SGHRS, CDR2 YFSETQ. Trimming pared 0 bases from V and 7 bases from J, leaving 13 bases between. The CDR3 coding sequence is TGCGCCAGCAGCTTGGGAGAGACAGGTTTTGGCTACACCTTC. It is translated as CASSLGETGFGYTF.

This sequence joins TRBV12-3 or TRBV12-4 and TRBJ1-1, with a possible D match to TRBD1 (6 bases). Trimming cost V 7 bases and J 8 bases, with 17 bases left between them. The CDR3 extends over 13 amino acids. The CDR3 sequence is CASTSDRQGEAFF. DNA of the CDR3: TGTGCCAGCACCTCGGATCGCCAGGGGGAAGCTTTCTTT.

The chain carries TRBV6-5 and TRBJ2-7; maybe TRBD1 (6 bases). The germline gives CDR1 MNHEY, CDR2 SVGAGI. The CDR3 loop spans 14 amino acids. V was shortened by 7 bases and J by 2 bases, with 15 bases between the two germline ends. CDR3 DNA: TGTGCCAGCACGGGGCAGGGGAATACCTACGAGCAGTACTTC. This codes for CASTGQGNTYEQYF.

The gene calls are TRBV28 and TRBJ2-2; 7 bases fit TRBD2. This CDR3 comprises 14 residues. Germline V CDR1 and CDR2: MDHEN, SYDVKM. V shed 7 bases and J 0 bases; nucleotides not matched to a gene: 2. CDR3 in amino acids: CASTGGTNTGELFF. The CDR3 coding sequence is TGTGCCAGCACGGGGGGTACGAACACCGGGGAGCTGTTTTTT.

The rearrangement links TRBV7-3 to TRBJ1-1; D is possibly TRBD1 (5 bases). Trimming took off 4 bases at V and 1 base at J, with 7 bases between the two ends. This CDR3 has 13 amino acids. Germline V gives CDR1 SGHTA, CDR2 FQGTGA. CDR3 DNA: TGTGCCAGCAGCTCCACAGGGAACACTGAAGCTTTCTTT. It encodes CASSSTGNTEAFF.

This clone has just a few counts. The chain combines TRBV6-6 with TRBJ2-3, with D maybe TRBD2 (6 bases). CDR1 and CDR2 (germline): MNHNY, SVGAGI (reference sequence). This CDR3 comprises 16 residues. V lost 6 bases and J 3 bases, leaving 19 bases between the germline ends. The DNA for the CDR3 is TGTGCCAGCAGCCCCTTGGGGCCCAGCGGGACAGATACGCAGTATTTT. It is translated as CASSPLGPSGTDTQYF.

The genes are TRBV7-9 and TRBJ2-5, with 14 nucleotides matching TRBD2. Germline V gene data show CDR1 as SEHNR and CDR2 as FQNEAQ (reference sequence). The CDR3 loop spans 18 amino acids. The junction had 9 bases not matched to a gene; V was cut back by 5 bases and J by 1 base. Here the CDR3 DNA reads TGTGCCAGCAGCCGACTAGCGGGAGGGATATCCCCCCAAGAGACCCAGTACTTC. Protein sequence: CASSRLAGGISPQETQYF.